This TCR beta chain was sequenced for a study of cytomegalovirus exposure and HLA in healthy donors. Study-level results: Cytomegalovirus-associated status was assigned to about 180 TCR beta chains. In a later analysis, CMV-associated beta chains were mostly HLA-associated, it appeared.

The PCR contained 60 Vbeta and 13 Jbeta primers. The repertoire was sequenced with immunoSEQ multiplex PCR; TCRdb's copy has only in-frame clones and lacks some. The table lists 150,000 to 200,000 clones, roughly 80% of them singletons, with roughly 7.6% in the top ten. To note about this clone: Antigen: not known.

Healthy bone marrow donors supplied every sample. CDR1 and CDR2 from the germline V gene are SGHTA and FQGNSA. This CDR3 has 18 residues. Germline trimming cut 1 base from V and 2 bases from J; bases unmatched to any gene: 5. Material for sequencing was PBMCs. The clonotype was recovered from a young woman in good health and CMV-seropositive. The chain has TRBV7-2 and TRBJ2-7; 16 bases match TRBD2. CDR3 sequence (DNA): TGTGCCAGCAGCTTAGGGGGACTAGCGGGGGGGGTCCCCTACGAGCAGTACTTC. This encodes CASSLGGLAGGVPYEQYF.